This T cell receptor (beta chain) was obtained from a study of shared clonotypes between healthy human individuals. Terminally differentiated effector memory CD45RA+ cells were excluded by CCR7 positive selection of CD45RO-negative cells. There were no recent acute infections or vaccinations among the donors, who were healthy HIV-negative adults. A few counts support this clone. CDR1 is SNHLY and CDR2 is FYNNEI in the germline V gene. CDR3 length: 15 amino acids. Trimming removed 6 bases at V and 5 bases at J, with 19 bases between. DNA at around 210 ng, roughly 27,000 T cell genomes, went into sorted-subset replicate PCRs. In the source study's methods: Filtering was not the same, since immunoSEQ gave junction-only sequences without quality scores. TCRdb keeps only in-frame clones here, not all; method: immunoSEQ multiplex PCR. V and J calls and clone size are as listed in that table; D and trimming were resolved from the DNA. The repertoire consists of hundreds of thousands of clones, with 95% to 97% occurring once and the leading ten covering approximately 0.12%.

This TCR was sampled from a woman under 40 in good health. This rearrangement joins TRBV2 to TRBJ2-5; a possible D gene is TRBD1 (5 bases). The specimen sequenced was naive CD8+ T cells sorted from blood. For the CDR3, the DNA is TGTGCCAGCAGCAACCTCAGGGTCGCCAGGGAGACCCAGTACTTC. This translates into CASSNLRVARETQYF.